The TCR beta chain under discussion was sequenced for a study of blood T cell repertoires in COVID-19. Study in general: Some COVID-19 samples were acute and others convalescent; all came from the United States, Italy and Spain. From T cells, B-cell-depleted T cells, or PBMCs came the material, which was cDNA or gDNA.

Authors' data handling: Estimates of nucleated cell counts were drawn from the amplification of reference gene primers. TCRdb's table, derived via immunoSEQ multiplex PCR, lists solely in-frame clones and lacks some. The V and J calls and the clone size are those of that table, but D and trimming were determined from the DNA. The data show under 14,000 clones, about 85% seen once. This CDR3 contains 19 residues. V dropped 3 bases and J dropped 5; count of bases not matched to a gene: 10. Germline V gene sequence: CDR1 MGHRA, CDR2 YSYEKL. Sequencing was performed on peripheral blood. This TCR came from a young man with active or convalescent COVID-19. The rearrangement joins TRBV4-1 to TRBJ2-1; 16 bases match TRBD2. CDR3 DNA sequence: TGCGCCAGCAGCCATCCGGGACTAGCGGGGGGGCCTAGCCACAATGAGCAGTTCTTC. Encoded protein: CASSHPGLAGGPSHNEQFF.